This T cell receptor (beta chain) was identified in a study of cytomegalovirus exposure and HLA in healthy donors. Measured with immunoSEQ multiplex PCR; TCRdb has only the in-frame clones, and not every one. The sample gives over 200,000 clones, less than 85% of which show up once; 5.5% to 6.5% is in the top ten. Germline CDR1 and CDR2: SGDLS and YYNGEE. With 0 bases clipped from V and 5 bases from J, the junction kept 10 bases outside the gene matches. CDR3 size: 17 residues. The specimen was PBMCs. The V gene is TRBV9, the J gene TRBJ1-2, with TRBD1 identical over 10 bases. The clonotype originates from a woman between 18 and 30 years old in good health and CMV-seronegative. CDR3 residues: CASSVGVETGGRYGYTF. Here the CDR3 DNA reads TGTGCCAGCAGCGTAGGGGTGGAGACAGGGGGCCGGTATGGCTACACCTTC.